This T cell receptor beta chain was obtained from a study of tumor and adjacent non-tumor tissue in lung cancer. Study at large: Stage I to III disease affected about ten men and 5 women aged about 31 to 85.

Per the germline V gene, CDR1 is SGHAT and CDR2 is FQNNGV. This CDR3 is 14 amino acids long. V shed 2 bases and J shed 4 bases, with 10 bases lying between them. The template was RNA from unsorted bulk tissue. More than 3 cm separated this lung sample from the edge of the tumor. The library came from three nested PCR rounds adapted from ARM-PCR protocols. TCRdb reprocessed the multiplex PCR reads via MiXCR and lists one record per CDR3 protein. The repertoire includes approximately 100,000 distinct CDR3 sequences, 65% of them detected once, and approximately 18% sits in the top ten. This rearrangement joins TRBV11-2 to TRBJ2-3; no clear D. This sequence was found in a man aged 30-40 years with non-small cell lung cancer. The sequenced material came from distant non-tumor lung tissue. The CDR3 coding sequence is TGTGCCAGCAGCTTAACAGTGGGTTCAGATACGCAGTATTTT. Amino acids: CASSLTVGSDTQYF.